The 22 T cell receptor beta chains below were found in one sample sequenced in a study of OX40 agonist ivuxolimab in advanced cancers. The table came from immunoSEQ multiplex PCR; TCRdb's copy has only in-frame clones and leaves some out. The sample lists some 110,000 clones; around nine tenths were seen once. The source material was CD4+ or CD8+ T cells sorted from blood, sampled in a trial of the OX40 agonist ivuxolimab. The receptor source for this set is an adult with an advanced solid tumor such as melanoma, head and neck, liver or kidney cancer.

The chain combines TRBV5-1 with TRBJ2-3, with 11 bases aligning to TRBD2. Trimming took 3 bases from V and 6 from J; bases not matched to a gene: 6. Germline V lookup: CDR1 SGHRS, CDR2 YFSETQ. This CDR3 comprises 15 residues. CDR3 residues: CASSYSGGAADTQYF. As DNA, the CDR3 is TGCGCCAGCAGCTATAGCGGGGGGGCAGCTGATACGCAGTATTTT.

The chain is built from TRBV9 and TRBJ2-5; 8 bases align to TRBD2. CDR1 is SGDLS and CDR2 is YYNGEE in the germline V gene. This CDR3 is 17 amino acids long. The V segment lost 0 bases and the J segment 1 base; nucleotides outside the gene matches: 8. The DNA for the CDR3 is TGTGCCAGCAGCGTAGGGACGGTTGCGGGGGGCCAAGAGACCCAGTACTTC. Encoded protein: CASSVGTVAGGQETQYF.

The chain uses TRBV11-2 and TRBJ2-6; unclear D gene. This CDR3 spans 15 amino acids. V lost 1 base and J 10 bases, leaving 14 bases between the germline ends. The germline V gene has CDR1 SGHAT and CDR2 FQNNGV. This CDR3 is CASSLVLGMKNVLTF. The CDR3 DNA is TGTGCCAGCAGCTTAGTATTAGGGATGAAGAACGTCCTGACTTTC.

The chain combines TRBV11-2 with TRBJ2-5; 7 nucleotides match TRBD1. This CDR3 comprises 14 residues. V gave up 3 bases and J gave up 2 bases; unmatched junction bases: 3. Germline CDR1 reads SGHAT; CDR2 reads FQNNGV. The CDR3 DNA sequence: TGTGCCAGCAGCTTTGGGGACAGACAAGAGACCCAGTACTTC. Translating gives CASSFGDRQETQYF.

V and J are TRBV28 and TRBJ1-1; 10 positions agree with TRBD1. Germline V gene lookup returns CDR1 MDHEN and CDR2 SYDVKM. Trimming took 7 bases from V and 10 from J; bases not matched to a gene: 6. The CDR3 covers 12 residues. The CDR3 sequence: CASTLGDRGAFF. The CDR3 DNA reads as TGTGCCAGCACCCTAGGGGACAGGGGAGCTTTCTTT.

CDR3 in DNA: TGTGCCATCAGCCGGACTAGCGGGGGGTCCTACAATGAGCAGTTCTTC. Translated: CAISRTSGGSYNEQFF. V gene TRBV10-3 combines with J gene TRBJ2-1; 14 nucleotides agree with TRBD2. V lost 6 bases and J lost 1; bases outside the gene matches: 2. This CDR3 has 16 residues. Per the germline V gene, CDR1 is ENHRY and CDR2 is SYGVKD.

The chain combines TRBV18 with TRBJ1-5; D might be TRBD1 (6 bases). V lost 5 bases and J lost 5, with 10 bases in between. The germline V gene has CDR1 KGHSH and CDR2 LQKENI. CDR3 length: 13 residues. CDR3 in DNA: TGTGCCAGCTCAGACAGGATGGATCAGCCCCAGCATTTT. This sequence encodes CASSDRMDQPQHF.

The gene calls are TRBV13 and TRBJ2-1; possible D gene TRBD2, 5 bases. Per the germline V gene, CDR1 is PRHDT and CDR2 is FYEKMQ (reference sequence). This CDR3 is 12 amino acids long. V lost 4 bases to trimming and J lost 9 bases, with 10 bases between them. CDR3 DNA sequence: TGTGCCAGCAGCTCCCTTGGAGGTGAGCAGTTCTTC. Encoded protein: CASSSLGGEQFF.

The chain has TRBV4-2 and TRBJ1-5; D remains ambiguous. The CDR3 consists of 15 residues. Trimming took 4 bases from V and 2 from J, leaving 12 bases between them. CDR1 and CDR2 (germline): LGHNA, YNFKEQ. CDR3 nucleotides: TGTGCCAGCAGCCCGGGGTTATGGGGCAATCAGCCCCAGCATTTT. Translation: CASSPGLWGNQPQHF.

This sequence joins TRBV18 and TRBJ2-3; 8 nucleotides match TRBD1. The J segment lost 0 bases and the V segment lost 2 bases, leaving 4 bases of the junction unmatched. CDR3 length equals 16 residues. In germline, CDR1 is KGHSH, CDR2 LQKENI. Here the CDR3 DNA reads TGTGCCAGCTCACCAGGGACAGGCAGGAGCACAGATACGCAGTATTTT. Its protein is CASSPGTGRSTDTQYF.

The chain couples TRBV5-4 to TRBJ2-7, with D possibly matching TRBD2 (6 bases). The germline V gene encodes CDR1 SGHNT and CDR2 YYREEE (reference sequence). The CDR3 covers 16 residues. The V and J ends lost 0 bases and 0 bases respectively, with 13 bases between them. In DNA form, the CDR3 reads TGTGCCAGCAGCTTGGCGGGGACTTGGAGCTCCTACGAGCAGTACTTC. Amino acid sequence: CASSLAGTWSSYEQYF.

The rearrangement uses TRBV29-1 and TRBJ1-1; D is undetermined. Trimming shortened V by 8 bases and J by 0 bases, and 13 bases separated the two germline ends. Germline V CDR1 and CDR2: SQVTM, ANQGSEA. There are 13 residues in the CDR3. Here the CDR3 reads CSFVSYLNTEAFF. CDR3 DNA: TGCAGCTTTGTTAGTTACCTGAACACTGAAGCTTTCTTT.

The chain has TRBV10-2 and TRBJ1-6, with D maybe TRBD1 (5 bases). This CDR3 contains 14 residues. Trimming removed 7 bases at V and 8 bases at J, with 15 bases between. Germline lookup yields CDR1 WSHSY and CDR2 SAAADI. CDR3 sequence (DNA): TGCGCCAGCAATTTGGGGGGACGGGATTCACCCCTCCACTTT. Its protein is CASNLGGRDSPLHF.

The chain combines TRBV7-9 with TRBJ1-2, with D possibly TRBD1 on 6 matching bases. Germline CDR1 and CDR2: SEHNR and FQNEAQ (reference sequence). This CDR3 is built from 13 residues. V was cut by 8 bases and J by 0 bases, with 10 bases left in between. CDR3 in amino acids: CASSGAANYGYTF. The CDR3 DNA follows: TGTGCCAGCTCAGGGGCGGCTAACTATGGCTACACCTTC.

This chain uses TRBV5-1 with TRBJ2-1; 7 bases agree with TRBD2. This CDR3 region has 15 residues. Trimming cost V 1 base and J 4 bases; bases outside gene matches: 5. Germline V gene data show CDR1 as SGHRS and CDR2 as YFSETQ. DNA of the CDR3: TGCGCCAGCAGCTTGCGGTCTAGCGGATACAATGAGCAGTTCTTC. Amino acids: CASSLRSSGYNEQFF. Drawing the rest from reference TRBV5-1 and TRBJ2-1, the complete variable domain is KAGVTQTPRYLIKTRGQQVTLSCSPISGHRSVSWYQQTPGQGLQFLFEYFSETQRNKGNFPGRFSGRQFSNSRSEMNVSTLELGDSALYLCASSLRSSGYNEQFFGPGTRLTVL.

The chain joins TRBV7-9 to TRBJ1-1; 10 bases are a match to TRBD1. J was trimmed by 0 bases and V by 8 bases; bases with no gene match: 3. The CDR3 extends over 14 amino acids. Germline CDR1 is SEHNR and CDR2 is FQNEAQ (reference sequence). In nucleotides, the CDR3 is TGTGCCAGCGGACAGGGGGTCATGAACACTGAAGCTTTCTTT. Amino acid sequence: CASGQGVMNTEAFF.

The chain couples TRBV7-8 to TRBJ2-1; 7 nucleotides align to TRBD2. The CDR3 loop spans 14 amino acids. Per the germline V gene, CDR1 is SGHVS and CDR2 is FQNEAQ. The junction had 10 bases not matched to a gene; V was cut back by 5 bases and J by 9 bases. The CDR3 DNA is TGTGCCAGCAGCCCTTTTCGGGAGGAGGGTGAGCAGTTCTTC. This encodes CASSPFREEGEQFF.

The gene calls are TRBV30 and TRBJ2-3, with 9 bases lining up with TRBD2. Trimming cost V 0 bases and J 2 bases; bases outside gene matches: 9. This CDR3 region has 17 residues. CDR1 is GTSNPN and CDR2 is SVGIG in the germline V gene (reference sequence). In DNA, the CDR3 is TGTGCCTGGAGTGTTAACGGGGCGGGGGGGATCACAGATACGCAGTATTTT. This translates into CAWSVNGAGGITDTQYF. The complete variable domain, with remaining parts taken from reference TRBV30 and TRBJ2-3, reads SQTIHQWPATLVQPVGSPLSLECTVEGTSNPNLYWYRQAAGRGLQLLFYSVGIGQISSEVPQNLSASRPQDRQFILSSKKLLLSDSGFYLCAWSVNGAGGITDTQYFGPGTRLTVL.

V gene TRBV6-1 combines with J gene TRBJ2-7; 10 bases fit TRBD1. Unmatched junction bases numbered 6, after V lost 7 bases and J lost 0 bases. The CDR3 is 15 amino acids. Germline values: CDR1 MNHNS, CDR2 SASEGT. The CDR3 coding sequence is TGTGCCAGCAATGCCGGGACAGGGGCCTCCTACGAGCAGTACTTC. Protein product: CASNAGTGASYEQYF.

DNA of the CDR3: TGTGCCAGCAGCCTTAGAAGGACAGTAGGTAATGAAAAACTGTTTTTT. Encoded protein: CASSLRRTVGNEKLFF. The J gene is TRBJ1-4, the V gene TRBV7-2; tentative D call: TRBD1 (6 bases). This CDR3 has 16 residues. Looked up from germline, CDR1 is SGHTA and CDR2 is FQGNSA. Trimming removed 5 bases at V and 4 bases at J, with 17 bases between.

The J gene is TRBJ2-1, the V gene TRBV27, with D unclear. Germline V lookup: CDR1 MNHEY, CDR2 SMNVEV (reference sequence). Trimming stripped 8 bases from V and 2 bases from J, with 16 bases between. The CDR3 consists of 15 residues. The CDR3 coding sequence is TGTGCCAGCTCCTCTTACCGTCCCGCCTACAATGAGCAGTTCTTC. Translation gives CASSSYRPAYNEQFF.

This clone appeared once. The CDR3 here is CASSAFQGTIYF. Here the CDR3 DNA reads TGTGCCAGCAGCGCCTTCCAGGGCACCATATATTTT. The chain has TRBV9 and TRBJ1-3; tentative D call: TRBD1 (5 bases). Trimming cost V 3 bases and J 9 bases, with 10 bases left between them. The CDR3 runs to 12 residues. CDR1 is SGDLS, CDR2 YYNGEE, per germline.